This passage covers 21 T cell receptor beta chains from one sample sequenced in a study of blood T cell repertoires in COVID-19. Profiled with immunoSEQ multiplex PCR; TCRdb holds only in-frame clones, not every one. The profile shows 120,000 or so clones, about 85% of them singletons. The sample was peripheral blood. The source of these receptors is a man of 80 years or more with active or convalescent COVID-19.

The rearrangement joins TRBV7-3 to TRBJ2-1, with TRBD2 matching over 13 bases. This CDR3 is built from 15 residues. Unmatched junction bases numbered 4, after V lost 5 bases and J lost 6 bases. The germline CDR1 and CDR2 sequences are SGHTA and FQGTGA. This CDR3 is CASSILAGGINEQFF. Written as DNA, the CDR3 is TGTGCCAGCAGCATACTAGCGGGAGGGATCAATGAGCAGTTCTTC.

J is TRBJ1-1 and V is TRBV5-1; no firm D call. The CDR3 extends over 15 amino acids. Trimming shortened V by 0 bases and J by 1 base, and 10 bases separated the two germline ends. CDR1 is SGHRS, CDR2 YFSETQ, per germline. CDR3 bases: TGCGCCAGCAGCTTGGGCCCCGCGAGGAACACTGAAGCTTTCTTT. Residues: CASSLGPARNTEAFF.

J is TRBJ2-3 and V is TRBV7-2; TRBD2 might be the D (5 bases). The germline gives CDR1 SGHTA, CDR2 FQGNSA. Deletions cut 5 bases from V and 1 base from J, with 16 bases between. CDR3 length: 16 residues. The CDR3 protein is CASSPRTGLGTDTQYF. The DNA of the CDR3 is TGTGCCAGCAGCCCAAGAACGGGGTTAGGCACAGATACGCAGTATTTT.

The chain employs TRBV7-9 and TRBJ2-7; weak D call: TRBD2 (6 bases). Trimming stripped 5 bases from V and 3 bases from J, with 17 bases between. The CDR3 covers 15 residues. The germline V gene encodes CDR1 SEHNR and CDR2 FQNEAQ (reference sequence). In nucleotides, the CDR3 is TGTGCCAGCAGCGGCGGCCCCGGAGGGCTCTACGAGCAGTACTTC. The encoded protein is CASSGGPGGLYEQYF.

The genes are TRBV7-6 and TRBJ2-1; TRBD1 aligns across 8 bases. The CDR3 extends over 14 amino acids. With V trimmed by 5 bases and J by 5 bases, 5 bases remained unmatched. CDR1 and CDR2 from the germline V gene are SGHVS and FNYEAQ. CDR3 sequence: CASSPATGDNEQFF. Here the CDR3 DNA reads TGTGCCAGCAGCCCCGCGACAGGGGACAATGAGCAGTTCTTC.

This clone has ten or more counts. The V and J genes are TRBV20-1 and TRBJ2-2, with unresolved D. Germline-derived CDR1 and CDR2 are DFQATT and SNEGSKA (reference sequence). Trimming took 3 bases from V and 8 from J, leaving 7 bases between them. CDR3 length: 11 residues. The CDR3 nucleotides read TGCAGTGCTAGGTTGAGGGGGGAGCTGTTTTTT. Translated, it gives CSARLRGELFF.

The DNA of the CDR3 is TGTGCCAGCAGCGCGGGACAGCTCTATGGCTACACCTTC. Protein product: CASSAGQLYGYTF. The chain carries TRBV11-1 and TRBJ1-2; 7 nucleotides match TRBD1. CDR3 length equals 13 residues. V was pared by 5 bases and J by 4 bases, with 4 bases of the junction left unmatched. Per the germline V gene, CDR1 is SGHAT and CDR2 is FQDESV (reference sequence). Full variable domain (outside the CDR3, taken from reference TRBV11-1 and TRBJ1-2): EAEVAQSPRYKITEKSQAVAFWCDPISGHATLYWYRQILGQGPELLVQFQDESVVDDSQLPKDRFSAERLKGVDSTLKIQPAELGDSAMYLCASSAGQLYGYTFGSGTRLTVV.

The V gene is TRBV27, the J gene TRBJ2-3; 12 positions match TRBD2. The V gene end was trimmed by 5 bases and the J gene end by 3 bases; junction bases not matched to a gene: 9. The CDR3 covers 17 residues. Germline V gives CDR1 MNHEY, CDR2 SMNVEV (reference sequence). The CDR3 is CASSPTLAGGRTDTQYF. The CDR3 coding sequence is TGTGCCAGCAGTCCGACTCTAGCGGGGGGGCGTACAGATACGCAGTATTTT.

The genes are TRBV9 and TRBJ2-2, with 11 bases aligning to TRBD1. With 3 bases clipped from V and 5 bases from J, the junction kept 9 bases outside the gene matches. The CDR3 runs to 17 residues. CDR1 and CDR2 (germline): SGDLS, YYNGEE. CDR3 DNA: TGTGCCAGCAGCGCACTAGGACAGGGGGCGAGGACCGGGGAGCTGTTTTTT. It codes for CASSALGQGARTGELFF. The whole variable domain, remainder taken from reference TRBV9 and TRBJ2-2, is DSGVTQTPKHLITATGQRVTLRCSPRSGDLSVYWYQQSLDQGLQFLIQYYNGEERAKGNILERFSAQQFPDLHSELNLSSLELGDSALYFCASSALGQGARTGELFFGEGSRLTVL.

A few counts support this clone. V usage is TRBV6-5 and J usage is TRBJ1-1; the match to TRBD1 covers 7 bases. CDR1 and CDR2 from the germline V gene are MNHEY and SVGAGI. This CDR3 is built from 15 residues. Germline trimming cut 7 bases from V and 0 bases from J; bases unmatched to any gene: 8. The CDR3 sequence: CASTEGAVLNTEAFF. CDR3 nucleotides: TGTGCCAGCACCGAGGGGGCAGTCCTGAACACTGAAGCTTTCTTT.

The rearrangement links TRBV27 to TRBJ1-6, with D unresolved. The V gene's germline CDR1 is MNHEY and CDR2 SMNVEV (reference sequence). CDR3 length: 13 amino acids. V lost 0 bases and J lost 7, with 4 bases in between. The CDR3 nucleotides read TGTGCCAGCAGTTTATCGCAGAATTCACCCCTCCACTTT. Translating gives CASSLSQNSPLHF.

The CDR3 loop reads CASSLGQPETNSPLHF. CDR3 DNA sequence: TGTGCCAGCTCACTCGGACAGCCGGAAACTAATTCACCCCTCCACTTT. The rearrangement uses TRBV18 and TRBJ1-6, with a tentative D call TRBD1 (6 bases). The V end lost 4 bases, the J end lost 6 bases, and 16 bases lay between the germline ends. In germline, CDR1 is KGHSH, CDR2 LQKENI. The CDR3 contains 16 residues.

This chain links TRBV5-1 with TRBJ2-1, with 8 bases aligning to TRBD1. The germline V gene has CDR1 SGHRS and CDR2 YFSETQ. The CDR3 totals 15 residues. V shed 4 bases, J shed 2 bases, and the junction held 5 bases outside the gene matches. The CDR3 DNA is TGCGCCAGCAGCCCCGGGGGACAGGCCTACAATGAGCAGTTCTTC. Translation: CASSPGGQAYNEQFF. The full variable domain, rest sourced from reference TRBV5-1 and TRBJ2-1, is KAGVTQTPRYLIKTRGQQVTLSCSPISGHRSVSWYQQTPGQGLQFLFEYFSETQRNKGNFPGRFSGRQFSNSRSEMNVSTLELGDSALYLCASSPGGQAYNEQFFGPGTRLTVL.

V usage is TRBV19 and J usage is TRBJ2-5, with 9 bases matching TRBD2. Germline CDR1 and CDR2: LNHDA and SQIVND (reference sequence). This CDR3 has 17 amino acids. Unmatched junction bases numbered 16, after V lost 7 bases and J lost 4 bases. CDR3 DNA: TGTGCCAGTAACATCGGGGGCGGGAGGGCCGCAGGAGAGACCCAGTACTTC. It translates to CASNIGGGRAAGETQYF.

In nucleotides, the CDR3 is TGTGCCAGCATGACAGTTTCACCCCTCCACTTT. Protein sequence: CASMTVSPLHF. The chain employs TRBV27 and TRBJ1-6; D may be TRBD1 (5 bases). Germline V gene data show CDR1 as MNHEY and CDR2 as SMNVEV (reference sequence). Trimming took off 7 bases at V and 9 bases at J, with 7 bases between the two ends. The CDR3 totals 11 residues.

CDR3 sequence: CASSPPNREDSPLHF. The DNA for the CDR3 is TGTGCCAGCTCACCACCGAACAGGGAAGATTCACCCCTCCACTTT. The gene calls are TRBV18 and TRBJ1-6, with D maybe TRBD1 (6 bases). This CDR3 has 15 residues. Trimming removed 0 bases at V and 8 bases at J, with 11 bases between. CDR1 is KGHSH, CDR2 LQKENI, per germline. Based on the CDR3 plus reference TRBV18 and TRBJ1-6, the full variable domain is NAGVMQNPRHLVRRRGQEARLRCSPMKGHSHVYWYRQLPEEGLKFMVYLQKENIIDESGMPKERFSAEFPKEGPSILRIQQVVRGDSAAYFCASSPPNREDSPLHFGNGTRLTVT.

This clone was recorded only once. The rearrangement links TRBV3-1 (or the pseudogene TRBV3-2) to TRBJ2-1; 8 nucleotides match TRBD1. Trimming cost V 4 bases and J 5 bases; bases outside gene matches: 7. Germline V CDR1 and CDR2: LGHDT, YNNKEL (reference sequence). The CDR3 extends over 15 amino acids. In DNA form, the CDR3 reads TGTGCCAGCAGCCCTCCCCGGGACAGGAACAATGAGCAGTTCTTC. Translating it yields CASSPPRDRNNEQFF.

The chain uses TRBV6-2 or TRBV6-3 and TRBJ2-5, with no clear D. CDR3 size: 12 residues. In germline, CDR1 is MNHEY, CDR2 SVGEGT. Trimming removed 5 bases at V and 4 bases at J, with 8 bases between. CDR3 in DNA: TGTGCCAGCAGTAGAGGTCGAGAGACCCAGTACTTC. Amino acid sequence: CASSRGRETQYF.

The CDR3, as DNA: TGTGCCAGTAGTATTGTGGGGGCCAATCAGCCCCAGCATTTT. Translating gives CASSIVGANQPQHF. The chain joins TRBV19 to TRBJ1-5, with D tentatively TRBD1 (6 bases). The CDR3 loop spans 14 amino acids. Trimming cost V 3 bases and J 3 bases, with 9 bases left between them. Germline V gene lookup returns CDR1 LNHDA and CDR2 SQIVND (reference sequence).

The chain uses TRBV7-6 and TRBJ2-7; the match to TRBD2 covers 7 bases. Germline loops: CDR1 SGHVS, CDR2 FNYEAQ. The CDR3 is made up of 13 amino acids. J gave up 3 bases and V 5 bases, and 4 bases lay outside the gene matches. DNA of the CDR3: TGTGCCAGCAGCCCCGGCGGGGGCTACGAGCAGTACTTC. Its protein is CASSPGGGYEQYF.

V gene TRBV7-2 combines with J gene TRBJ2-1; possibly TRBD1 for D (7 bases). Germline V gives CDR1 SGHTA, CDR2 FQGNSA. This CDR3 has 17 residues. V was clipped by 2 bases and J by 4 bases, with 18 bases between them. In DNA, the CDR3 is TGTGCCAGCAGCTTAAGGCAGGGGGGACCACTTTACAATGAGCAGTTCTTC. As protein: CASSLRQGGPLYNEQFF.